This is a list of T cell receptor beta chains from one sample in a study of T cell clones after liver transplantation. The table came from immunoSEQ multiplex PCR; TCRdb's copy has only in-frame clones and leaves some out. Altogether around 77,000 clones are present, about 80% being singletons, with the ten largest covering about 0.79%. This sample comprised CD4+ T cells from blood, obtained 12 months after liver transplant. The receptors here all came from a human patient who received a liver transplant. Some T cells may trace back to the graft donor. Each CDR3 is given with its conserved first and last residue. The order of the fields is J gene, D gene, clone size, V gene, CDR3 protein, CDR3 DNA. The D gene is left open where the match is weak. Size tells how often a clone was seen (once, few, many) or the class of an expanded clone, and some rows leave it out.

>TRBJ1-4|-|-|TRBV7-4
CASIRGRANEKLFF
TGTGCCAGCATCCGGGGCAGAGCAAATGAAAAACTGTTTTTT
>TRBJ1-1|TRBD1|-|TRBV18
CASSPLDRATEAFF
TGTGCCAGCTCACCACTGGACAGGGCTACTGAAGCTTTCTTT
>TRBJ2-2|TRBD2|-|TRBV18
CASSPAGTSGTGELFF
TGTGCCAGCTCACCAGCCGGGACTAGCGGCACCGGGGAGCTGTTTTTT
>TRBJ2-5|TRBD1|few|TRBV7-9
CASRPGWGTGQRETQYF
TGTGCCAGCAGACCAGGGTGGGGGACAGGGCAAAGGGAGACCCAGTACTTC
>TRBJ2-3|TRBD2|few|TRBV13
CASSFLAGLRTDTQYF
TGTGCCAGCAGCTTCCTAGCGGGATTAAGGACAGATACGCAGTATTTT
>TRBJ1-5|-|once|TRBV5-1
CASSLDAGGQPQHF
TGCGCCAGCAGCCTGGACGCTGGGGGTCAGCCCCAGCATTTT
>TRBJ1-1|-|-|TRBV6-5
CASSYGQGYTEAFF
TGTGCCAGCAGTTACGGGCAGGGGTACACTGAAGCTTTCTTT
>TRBJ2-7|-|medium-sized|TRBV18
CASSPQAGLEQYF
TGTGCCAGCTCACCGCAGGCAGGGCTCGAGCAGTACTTC
>TRBJ1-5|-|-|TRBV11-2
CASSFAPTGNQPQHF
TGTGCCAGCAGCTTTGCCCCCACAGGGAATCAGCCCCAGCATTTT
>TRBJ1-2|TRBD1|-|TRBV18
CASSPWTGLGYTF
TGTGCCAGCTCACCTTGGACAGGGCTTGGCTACACCTTC
>TRBJ1-5|TRBD1|-|TRBV2
CASSVQGANQPQHF
TGTGCCAGCAGTGTCCAGGGGGCGAATCAGCCCCAGCATTTT
>TRBJ2-3|-|-|TRBV9
CASSAAGTTDTQYF
TGTGCCAGCAGCGCCGCCGGCACTACAGATACGCAGTATTTT
>TRBJ2-2|-|-|TRBV4-3
CASIPRLGAANTGELFF
TGCGCCAGCATCCCTCGGTTGGGGGCAGCGAACACCGGGGAGCTGTTTTTT
>TRBJ2-5|TRBD2|-|TRBV28
CASSKRGLAGVETQYF
TGTGCCAGCAGCAAGCGGGGACTAGCGGGAGTCGAGACCCAGTACTTC
>TRBJ2-1|TRBD2|-|TRBV7-3
CASSLAGGLNEQFF
TGTGCCAGCAGCCTAGCGGGGGGCCTCAATGAGCAGTTCTTC